A selection of T cell receptor beta chains follows, all from one sample in a study of T cell changes during pregnancy in multiple sclerosis. Here immunoSEQ multiplex PCR was the method, and the copy in TCRdb shows in-frame clones only, minus some. The data contain tens of thousands of clones, 85% to 95% of them singletons. The sample consisted of CD4+ T cells from peripheral blood mononuclear cells, taken in the third trimester of pregnancy. The receptors were gathered from a female donor with multiple sclerosis, enrolled in a pregnancy study. The CDR3 runs from the conserved cysteine through the conserved F or W. Fields, in order: V gene, clone size, D gene, J gene, CDR3 DNA, CDR3 protein. The D gene is left open where the match is weak. Only part of the rows carry a size: once, few, many, or a class if the clone is expanded.

TRBV5-5	.	.	TRBJ1-4	TGTGCCAGCAGCTTGGACCTAGTACATTCGTTTAATGAAAAACTGTTTTTT	CASSLDLVHSFNEKLFF
TRBV5-6	.	.	TRBJ1-2	TGTGCCAGCAGCGCCCCCGGACAGTCCTTTAACTATGGCTACACCTTC	CASSAPGQSFNYGYTF
TRBV28	few	TRBD2	TRBJ2-2	TGTGCCAGCAGTTCCACGACTAGCGGACTGAACACCGGGGAGCTGTTTTTT	CASSSTTSGLNTGELFF
TRBV4-1	.	TRBD2	TRBJ2-7	TGCGCCAGCAGCCATACTGGGGGGGGCTACGAGCAGTACTTC	CASSHTGGGYEQYF
TRBV7-8	.	TRBD1	TRBJ1-1	TGTGCCAGCAGCCCCAAAGCCGACAGGGTCAGCACTGAAGCTTTCTTT	CASSPKADRVSTEAFF
TRBV9	.	.	TRBJ1-1	TGTGCCAGCAGCGTAGGGGGGAGGGACACTGAAGCTTTCTTT	CASSVGGRDTEAFF
TRBV6-1	.	.	TRBJ2-7	TGTGCCAGCAGTTTGGACAGAGTGTACGAGCAGTACTTC	CASSLDRVYEQYF
TRBV27	.	.	TRBJ2-2	TGTGCCAGCAGTTTATCAGGCAGGTGGACCGGGGAGCTGTTTTTT	CASSLSGRWTGELFF
TRBV5-5	.	TRBD2	TRBJ2-2	TGTGCCAGCAGCACGACTAGCGGGATGACGAACGGGGAGCTGTTTTTT	CASSTTSGMTNGELFF
TRBV6-6	.	.	TRBJ1-2	TGTGCCAGCAGTATGGACATGGTTCGAGGCTACACCTTC	CASSMDMVRGYTF
TRBV7-2	.	TRBD2	TRBJ2-7	TGTGCCAGCAGCTTAGCCTCCGGGACTAGCGGGAGGGCGGGTGGCTACGAGCAGTACTTC	CASSLASGTSGRAGGYEQYF
TRBV7-9	.	TRBD2	TRBJ2-1	TGTGCCAGCAGGCTGACTAGCGGGAACAGCAATGAGCAGTTCTTC	CASRLTSGNSNEQFF
TRBV11-3	.	.	TRBJ2-7	TGTGCCAGCAGCCCCCCGTCCGGGGTAATGGGATACGAGCAGTACTTC	CASSPPSGVMGYEQYF
TRBV6-5	.	.	TRBJ1-3	TGTGCCAGCACCACTACCCAAGGAAACACCATATATTTT	CASTTTQGNTIYF
TRBV7-9	once	TRBD1	TRBJ1-5	TGTGCCAGCAGCTTAGTATTACAGGGGATTGGGAATCAGCCCCAGCATTTT	CASSLVLQGIGNQPQHF
TRBV5-3	.	TRBD1	TRBJ2-2	TGTGCCAGAAGCCCAGGGGGCCCCGGAGGGACCGGGGAGCTGTTTTTT	CARSPGGPGGTGELFF
TRBV5-1	.	TRBD1	TRBJ2-5	TGCGCCAGCAGCTTGGGACAGGGAGAGACCCAGTACTTC	CASSLGQGETQYF